These T cell receptor beta chains were read from a single sample in a study of blood T cell repertoires in COVID-19. Clones were sequenced by immunoSEQ multiplex PCR, and TCRdb holds only the in-frame ones, with some missing. This sample has some 74,000 clones, with less than 85% found just once. Sequencing was performed on peripheral blood. These receptors were obtained from an elderly woman with acute or convalescent COVID-19. Each CDR3 is given with its conserved first and last residue. Fields, in order: clone size, D gene, V gene, J gene, CDR3 protein, CDR3 DNA. The D gene is left open where the match is weak. Size is omitted from some rows. Given values are once, few, many or a class for expanded clones.

clone size: NA
D gene: NA
V gene: TRBV3-1/TRBV3-2
J gene: TRBJ2-3
CDR3 protein: CATRGDFTDTQYF
CDR3 DNA: TGTGCCACCCGGGGAGACTTCACAGATACGCAGTATTTT

clone size: NA
D gene: NA
V gene: TRBV19
J gene: TRBJ1-2
CDR3 protein: CASSIDPLDGYTF
CDR3 DNA: TGTGCCAGTAGTATAGATCCTCTCGATGGCTACACCTTC

clone size: NA
D gene: TRBD1
V gene: TRBV5-1
J gene: TRBJ2-3
CDR3 protein: CASRSTGGRSTDTQYF
CDR3 DNA: TGCGCCAGCAGATCGACAGGGGGCCGGAGCACAGATACGCAGTATTTT

clone size: NA
D gene: TRBD2
V gene: TRBV10-3
J gene: TRBJ2-7
CDR3 protein: CAISDPGLAREQYF
CDR3 DNA: TGTGCCATCAGTGATCCGGGACTAGCTCGGGAGCAGTACTTC

clone size: NA
D gene: TRBD2
V gene: TRBV11-3
J gene: TRBJ2-1
CDR3 protein: CASSSRAGVSSYNEQFF
CDR3 DNA: TGTGCCAGCAGCTCGAGGGCGGGAGTGAGCTCCTACAATGAGCAGTTCTTC

clone size: NA
D gene: TRBD1
V gene: TRBV4-2
J gene: TRBJ1-1
CDR3 protein: CASSHGTGSDMNTEAFF
CDR3 DNA: TGTGCCAGCAGCCATGGGACAGGTAGTGACATGAACACTGAAGCTTTCTTT

clone size: NA
D gene: NA
V gene: TRBV5-1
J gene: TRBJ1-1
CDR3 protein: CASFPGASSMNTEAFF
CDR3 DNA: TGCGCCAGCTTCCCTGGGGCCAGCAGCATGAACACTGAAGCTTTCTTT

clone size: NA
D gene: TRBD2
V gene: TRBV3-1/TRBV3-2
J gene: TRBJ2-1
CDR3 protein: CASSQDTGTSGMHEQFF
CDR3 DNA: TGTGCCAGCAGCCAAGATACCGGGACTAGCGGGATGCATGAGCAGTTCTTC

clone size: NA
D gene: NA
V gene: TRBV20-1
J gene: TRBJ2-7
CDR3 protein: CSASGVTGYEQYF
CDR3 DNA: TGCAGTGCTAGTGGGGTGACAGGCTACGAGCAGTACTTC

clone size: NA
D gene: TRBD2
V gene: TRBV19
J gene: TRBJ2-7
CDR3 protein: CASSIAGLAGAEQYF
CDR3 DNA: TGTGCCAGTAGTATAGCGGGACTAGCGGGAGCCGAGCAGTACTTC

clone size: NA
D gene: NA
V gene: TRBV11-2
J gene: TRBJ1-1
CDR3 protein: CASSLEAPPSRGEAFF
CDR3 DNA: TGTGCCAGCAGCTTAGAGGCACCCCCCTCGCGAGGTGAAGCTTTCTTT

clone size: NA
D gene: NA
V gene: TRBV5-1
J gene: TRBJ2-1
CDR3 protein: CASSPGVAPTGGEQFF
CDR3 DNA: TGCGCCAGCAGCCCGGGGGTAGCGCCTACCGGGGGTGAGCAGTTCTTC

clone size: NA
D gene: NA
V gene: TRBV7-9
J gene: TRBJ2-7
CDR3 protein: CASSSRAYEQYF
CDR3 DNA: TGTGCCAGCAGCTCGAGAGCTTACGAGCAGTACTTC

clone size: NA
D gene: NA
V gene: TRBV30
J gene: TRBJ2-3
CDR3 protein: CAWSGASSDTQYF
CDR3 DNA: TGTGCCTGGAGTGGGGCGTCCTCAGATACGCAGTATTTT

clone size: NA
D gene: NA
V gene: TRBV29-1
J gene: TRBJ2-3
CDR3 protein: CSVEASTDTQYF
CDR3 DNA: TGCAGCGTTGAGGCTAGCACAGATACGCAGTATTTT

clone size: NA
D gene: NA
V gene: TRBV3-1/TRBV3-2
J gene: TRBJ1-3
CDR3 protein: CASSPRQGGNTIYF
CDR3 DNA: TGTGCCAGCAGCCCCCGGCAGGGTGGAAACACCATATATTTT

clone size: NA
D gene: TRBD1
V gene: TRBV19
J gene: TRBJ1-5
CDR3 protein: CASSITGVQPQHF
CDR3 DNA: TGTGCCAGTAGTATAACAGGGGTTCAGCCCCAGCATTTT

clone size: NA
D gene: NA
V gene: TRBV27
J gene: TRBJ2-6
CDR3 protein: CASTMEGSGANVLTF
CDR3 DNA: TGTGCCAGCACCATGGAGGGTTCTGGGGCCAACGTCCTGACTTTC

clone size: few
D gene: TRBD1
V gene: TRBV2
J gene: TRBJ1-1
CDR3 protein: CASSLQGTNTEAFF
CDR3 DNA: TGTGCCAGCAGTCTACAGGGGACGAACACTGAAGCTTTCTTT

clone size: NA
D gene: NA
V gene: TRBV7-9
J gene: TRBJ1-1
CDR3 protein: CASSLAGSPTAFF
CDR3 DNA: TGTGCCAGCAGCTTAGCCGGGAGCCCGACCGCTTTCTTT

clone size: NA
D gene: TRBD1
V gene: TRBV6-4
J gene: TRBJ2-1
CDR3 protein: CASRGQGGRYNEQFF
CDR3 DNA: TGTGCCAGCAGAGGACAGGGGGGACGCTACAATGAGCAGTTCTTC

clone size: NA
D gene: NA
V gene: TRBV7-8
J gene: TRBJ2-1
CDR3 protein: CASSSGDLSIYNEQFF
CDR3 DNA: TGTGCCAGCAGCTCGGGGGATCTGTCGATTTACAATGAGCAGTTCTTC

clone size: NA
D gene: TRBD1
V gene: TRBV24-1
J gene: TRBJ2-7
CDR3 protein: CATSDAGQAYEQYF
CDR3 DNA: TGTGCCACCAGTGATGCTGGACAGGCCTACGAGCAGTACTTC

clone size: NA
D gene: TRBD1
V gene: TRBV4-1
J gene: TRBJ1-1
CDR3 protein: CASSQDILGQDPRNTEAFF
CDR3 DNA: TGCGCCAGCAGCCAAGATATACTGGGACAGGACCCTAGGAACACTGAAGCTTTCTTT

clone size: NA
D gene: NA
V gene: TRBV18
J gene: TRBJ1-6
CDR3 protein: CASSPDRSISPLHF
CDR3 DNA: TGTGCCAGCTCACCCGACAGGTCGATTTCACCCCTCCACTTT

clone size: NA
D gene: NA
V gene: TRBV7-9
J gene: TRBJ1-6
CDR3 protein: CASTGLYNSPLHF
CDR3 DNA: TGTGCCAGCACCGGCCTCTATAATTCACCCCTCCACTTT

clone size: few
D gene: TRBD2
V gene: TRBV13
J gene: TRBJ2-7
CDR3 protein: CASSLEASGSYEQYF
CDR3 DNA: TGTGCCAGCAGCTTAGAGGCTAGCGGGAGTTACGAGCAGTACTTC

clone size: NA
D gene: NA
V gene: TRBV6-5
J gene: TRBJ1-1
CDR3 protein: CASSYQAEPYTEAFF
CDR3 DNA: TGTGCCAGCAGTTACCAGGCAGAACCCTACACTGAAGCTTTCTTT

clone size: NA
D gene: NA
V gene: TRBV6-5
J gene: TRBJ1-4
CDR3 protein: CASAPRGNEKLFF
CDR3 DNA: TGTGCCAGTGCGCCCCGGGGAAATGAAAAACTGTTTTTT

clone size: few
D gene: NA
V gene: TRBV11-3
J gene: TRBJ2-2
CDR3 protein: CASGPLTGSANTGELFF
CDR3 DNA: TGTGCCAGCGGGCCGTTAACAGGGTCCGCGAACACCGGGGAGCTGTTTTTT

clone size: NA
D gene: TRBD1
V gene: TRBV3-1/TRBV3-2
J gene: TRBJ1-1
CDR3 protein: CASSPIDRGRAFF
CDR3 DNA: TGTGCCAGCAGCCCGATAGACAGGGGGCGAGCTTTCTTT

clone size: NA
D gene: NA
V gene: TRBV7-2
J gene: TRBJ1-5
CDR3 protein: CASSPQGISNQPQHF
CDR3 DNA: TGTGCCAGCAGCCCACAGGGAATTAGCAATCAGCCCCAGCATTTT

clone size: NA
D gene: NA
V gene: TRBV29-1
J gene: TRBJ1-1
CDR3 protein: CSASQGRGDTEAFF
CDR3 DNA: TGCAGCGCTTCACAGGGCCGGGGGGACACTGAAGCTTTCTTT

clone size: NA
D gene: NA
V gene: TRBV5-1
J gene: TRBJ1-1
CDR3 protein: CASSFDSYEAFF
CDR3 DNA: TGCGCCAGCAGCTTCGACAGTTATGAAGCTTTCTTT

clone size: NA
D gene: TRBD1
V gene: TRBV6-5
J gene: TRBJ2-7
CDR3 protein: CASSSPGQGVYEQYF
CDR3 DNA: TGTGCCAGCAGCTCCCCGGGACAGGGGGTCTACGAGCAGTACTTC

clone size: NA
D gene: TRBD1
V gene: TRBV19
J gene: TRBJ1-6
CDR3 protein: CASTVLGTGDRPLHF
CDR3 DNA: TGTGCCAGTACTGTGCTAGGGACAGGGGATCGGCCCCTCCACTTT